This T cell receptor (beta chain) is drawn from a study of CD8 T cells in ankylosing spondylitis. TCRdb fed the 5' RACE reads into MiXCR, producing one record per CDR3 protein. The table includes 200,000 or so distinct CDR3 sequences, 10% to 15% detected once. Trimming shortened V by 4 bases and J by 5 bases, and 18 bases separated the two germline ends. Germline V lookup: CDR1 SGDLS, CDR2 YYNGEE. The CDR3 contains 16 residues. This clonotype was detected only a few times. The sample taken for sequencing was blood, either unsorted or a sorted T cell fraction (not recorded which). This clonotype originated in a female donor with ankylosing spondylitis or in good health (not recorded which). The chain joins TRBV9 to TRBJ1-4; D uncertain. CDR3: CASSFTGRGGNEKLFF. The CDR3 region has the DNA TGTGCCAGCAGCTTTACGGGGAGAGGAGGAAATGAAAAACTGTTTTTT.